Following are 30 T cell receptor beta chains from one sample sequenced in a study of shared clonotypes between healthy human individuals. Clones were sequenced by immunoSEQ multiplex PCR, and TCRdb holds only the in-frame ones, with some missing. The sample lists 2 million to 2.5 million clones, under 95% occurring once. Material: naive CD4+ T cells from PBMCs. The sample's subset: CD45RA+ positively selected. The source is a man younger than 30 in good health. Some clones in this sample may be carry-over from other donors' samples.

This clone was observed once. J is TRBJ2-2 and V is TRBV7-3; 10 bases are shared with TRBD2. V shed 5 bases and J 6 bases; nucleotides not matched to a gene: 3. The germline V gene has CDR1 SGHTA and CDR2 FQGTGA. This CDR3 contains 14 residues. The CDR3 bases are TGTGCCAGCAGCCAGGGACTAGCGCCCGGGGAGCTGTTTTTT. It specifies CASSQGLAPGELFF.

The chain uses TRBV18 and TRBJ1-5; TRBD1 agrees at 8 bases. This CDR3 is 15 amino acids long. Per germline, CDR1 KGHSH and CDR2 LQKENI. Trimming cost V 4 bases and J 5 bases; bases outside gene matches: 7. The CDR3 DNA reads TGTGCCAGCTCACTCACAGGGGGGTACGATCAGCCCCAGCATTTT. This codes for CASSLTGGYDQPQHF.

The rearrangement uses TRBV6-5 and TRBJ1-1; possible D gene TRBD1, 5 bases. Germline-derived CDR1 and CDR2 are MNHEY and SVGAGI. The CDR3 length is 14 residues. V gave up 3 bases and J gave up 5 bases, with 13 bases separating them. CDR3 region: CASSYMGPGTEAFF. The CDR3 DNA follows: TGTGCCAGCAGTTATATGGGCCCAGGGACTGAAGCTTTCTTT.

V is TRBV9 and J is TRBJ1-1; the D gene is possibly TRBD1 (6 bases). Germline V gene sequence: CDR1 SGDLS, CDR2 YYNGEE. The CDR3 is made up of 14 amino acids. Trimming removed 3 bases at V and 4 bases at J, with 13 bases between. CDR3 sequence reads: CASSAGGKATEAFF. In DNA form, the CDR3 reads TGTGCCAGCAGCGCCGGGGGCAAAGCCACTGAAGCTTTCTTT.

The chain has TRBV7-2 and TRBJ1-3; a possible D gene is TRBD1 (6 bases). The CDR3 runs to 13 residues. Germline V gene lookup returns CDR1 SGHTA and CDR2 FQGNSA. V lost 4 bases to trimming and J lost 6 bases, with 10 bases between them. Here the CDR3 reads CASSSGQPNTIYF. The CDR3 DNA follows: TGTGCCAGCAGCTCAGGACAGCCAAACACCATATATTTT.

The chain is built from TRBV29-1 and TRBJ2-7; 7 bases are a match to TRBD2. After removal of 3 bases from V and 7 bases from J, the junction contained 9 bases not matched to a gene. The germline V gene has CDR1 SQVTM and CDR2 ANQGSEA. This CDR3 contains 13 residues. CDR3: CSVELGLGGEQYF. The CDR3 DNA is TGCAGCGTTGAGTTAGGACTCGGGGGGGAGCAGTACTTC.

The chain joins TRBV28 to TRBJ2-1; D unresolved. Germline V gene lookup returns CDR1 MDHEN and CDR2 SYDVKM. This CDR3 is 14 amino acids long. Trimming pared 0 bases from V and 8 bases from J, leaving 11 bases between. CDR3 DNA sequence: TGTGCCAGCAGTTTATGGCAGGACCGCCATGAGCAGTTCTTC. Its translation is CASSLWQDRHEQFF.

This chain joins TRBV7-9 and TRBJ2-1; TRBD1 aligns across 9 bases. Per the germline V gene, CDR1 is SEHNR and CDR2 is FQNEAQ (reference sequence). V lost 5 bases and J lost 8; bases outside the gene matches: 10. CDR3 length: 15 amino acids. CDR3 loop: CASSRDRALFDEQFF. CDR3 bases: TGTGCCAGCAGCAGGGACAGGGCCTTGTTCGATGAGCAGTTCTTC.

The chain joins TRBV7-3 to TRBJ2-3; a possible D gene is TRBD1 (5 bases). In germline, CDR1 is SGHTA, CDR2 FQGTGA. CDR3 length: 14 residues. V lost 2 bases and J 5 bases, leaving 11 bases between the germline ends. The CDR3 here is CASSLGAAIDTQYF. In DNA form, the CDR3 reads TGTGCCAGCAGCTTAGGGGCAGCGATAGATACGCAGTATTTT. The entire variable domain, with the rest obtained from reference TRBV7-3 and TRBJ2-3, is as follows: GAGVSQTPSNKVTEKGKYVELRCDPISGHTALYWYRQSLGQGPEFLIYFQGTGAADDSGLPNDRFFAVRPEGSVSTLKIQRTERGDSAVYLCASSLGAAIDTQYFGPGTRLTVL.

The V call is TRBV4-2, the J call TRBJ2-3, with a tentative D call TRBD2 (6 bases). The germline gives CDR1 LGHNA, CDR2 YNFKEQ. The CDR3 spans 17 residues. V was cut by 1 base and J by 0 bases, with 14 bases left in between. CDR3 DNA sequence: TGTGCCAGCAGCCAAGCCCTCACCCGGGAGAGCACAGATACGCAGTATTTT. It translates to CASSQALTRESTDTQYF.

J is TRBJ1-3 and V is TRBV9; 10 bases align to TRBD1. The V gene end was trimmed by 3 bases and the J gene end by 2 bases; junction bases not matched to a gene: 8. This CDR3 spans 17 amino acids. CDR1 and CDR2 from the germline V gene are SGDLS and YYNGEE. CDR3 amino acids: CASSGGQGVLTGNTIYF. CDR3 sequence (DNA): TGTGCCAGCAGCGGAGGACAGGGGGTTCTAACTGGAAACACCATATATTTT. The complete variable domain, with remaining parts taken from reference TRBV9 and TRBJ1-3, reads DSGVTQTPKHLITATGQRVTLRCSPRSGDLSVYWYQQSLDQGLQFLIQYYNGEERAKGNILERFSAQQFPDLHSELNLSSLELGDSALYFCASSGGQGVLTGNTIYFGEGSWLTVV.

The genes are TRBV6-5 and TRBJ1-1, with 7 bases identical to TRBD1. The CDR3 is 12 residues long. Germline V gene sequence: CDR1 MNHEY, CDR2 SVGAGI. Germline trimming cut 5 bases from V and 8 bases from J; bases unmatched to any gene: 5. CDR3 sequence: CASSKTGLEAFF. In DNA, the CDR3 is TGTGCCAGCAGTAAGACAGGGTTGGAAGCTTTCTTT.

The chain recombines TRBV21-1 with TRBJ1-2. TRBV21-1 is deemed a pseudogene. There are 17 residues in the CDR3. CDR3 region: CASSTRRGGGPSYGYTF. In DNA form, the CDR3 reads TGTGCCAGCAGCACCCGTAGAGGTGGCGGCCCTTCCTATGGCTACACCTTC.

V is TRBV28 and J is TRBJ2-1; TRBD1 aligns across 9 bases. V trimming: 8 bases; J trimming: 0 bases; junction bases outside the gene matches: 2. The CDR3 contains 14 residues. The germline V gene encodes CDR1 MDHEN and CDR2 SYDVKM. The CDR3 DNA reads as TGTGCCAGCGGGGGACAGGGCTCCTACAATGAGCAGTTCTTC. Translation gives CASGGQGSYNEQFF.

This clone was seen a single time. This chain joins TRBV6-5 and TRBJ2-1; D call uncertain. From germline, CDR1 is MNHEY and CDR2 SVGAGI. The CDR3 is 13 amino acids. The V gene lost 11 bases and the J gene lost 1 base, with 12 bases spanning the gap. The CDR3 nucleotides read TGTGCCCCAGATCTCGGGTCCTACAATGAGCAGTTCTTC. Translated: CAPDLGSYNEQFF.

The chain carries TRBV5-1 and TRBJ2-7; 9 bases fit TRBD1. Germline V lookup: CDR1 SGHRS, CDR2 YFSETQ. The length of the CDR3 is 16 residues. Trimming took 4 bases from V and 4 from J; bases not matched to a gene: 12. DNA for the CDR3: TGCGCCAGCAGCGAAGTCCGTTACAGGGGGCTATACGAGCAGTACTTC. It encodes CASSEVRYRGLYEQYF.

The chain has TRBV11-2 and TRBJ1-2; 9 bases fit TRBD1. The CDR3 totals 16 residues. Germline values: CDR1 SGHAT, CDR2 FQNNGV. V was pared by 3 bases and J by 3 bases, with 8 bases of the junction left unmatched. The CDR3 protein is CASSLTGGFNDYGYTF. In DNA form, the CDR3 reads TGTGCCAGCAGCTTGACAGGGGGTTTTAACGACTATGGCTACACCTTC. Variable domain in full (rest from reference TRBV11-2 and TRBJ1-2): EAGVAQSPRYKIIEKRQSVAFWCNPISGHATLYWYQQILGQGPKLLIQFQNNGVVDDSQLPKDRFSAERLKGVDSTLKIQPAKLEDSAVYLCASSLTGGFNDYGYTFGSGTRLTVV.

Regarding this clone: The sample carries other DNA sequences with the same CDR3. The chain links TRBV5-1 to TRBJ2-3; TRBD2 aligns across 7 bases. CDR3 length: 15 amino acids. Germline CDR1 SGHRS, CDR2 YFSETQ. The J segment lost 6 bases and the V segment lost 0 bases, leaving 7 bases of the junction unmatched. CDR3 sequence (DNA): TGCGCCAGCAGCTTGGGACTAGCCTCCACGGATACGCAGTATTTT. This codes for CASSLGLASTDTQYF.

In nucleotides, the CDR3 is TGTGCCAGCAGCTTGGGGAGGCGGGAGGGCACAGATACGCAGTATTTT. It is translated as CASSLGRREGTDTQYF. This chain uses TRBV5-4 with TRBJ2-3; 8 bases map to TRBD2. The CDR3 sequence is 16 residues long. V shed 0 bases, J shed 1 base, and the junction held 4 bases outside the gene matches. CDR1 SGHNT and CDR2 YYREEE come from the germline V gene (reference sequence).

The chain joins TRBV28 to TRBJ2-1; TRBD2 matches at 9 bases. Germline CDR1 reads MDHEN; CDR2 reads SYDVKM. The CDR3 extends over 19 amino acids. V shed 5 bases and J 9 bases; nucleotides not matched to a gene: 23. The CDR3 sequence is CASSPPLTGRTSARVEQFF. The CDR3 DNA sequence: TGTGCCAGCAGTCCCCCCCTGACCGGCCGGACTAGCGCGAGGGTTGAGCAGTTCTTC.

The CDR3 reads CASSKVKTGGYEQYF. The CDR3 region has the DNA TGTGCCAGCTCGAAGGTGAAGACTGGGGGCTACGAGCAGTACTTC. The chain employs TRBV6-1 and TRBJ2-7; the D call may be TRBD1 or TRBD2 (5 bases each). CDR1 is MNHNS, CDR2 SASEGT, per germline. The CDR3 covers 15 residues. The V gene lost 8 bases and the J gene lost 3 bases, with 20 bases spanning the gap.

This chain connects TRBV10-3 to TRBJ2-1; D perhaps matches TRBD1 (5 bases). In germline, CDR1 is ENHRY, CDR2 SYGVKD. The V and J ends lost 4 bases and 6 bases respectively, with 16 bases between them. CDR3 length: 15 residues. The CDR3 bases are TGTGCCATCAGTGCGCCGACCCAGGGTGCCAATGAGCAGTTCTTC. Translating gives CAISAPTQGANEQFF.

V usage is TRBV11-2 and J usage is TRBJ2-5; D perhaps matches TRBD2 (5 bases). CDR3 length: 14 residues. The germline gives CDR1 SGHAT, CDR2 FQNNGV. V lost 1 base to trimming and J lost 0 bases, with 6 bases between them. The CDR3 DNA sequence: TGTGCCAGCAGCTTAGGGCGGGACCAAGAGACCCAGTACTTC. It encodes CASSLGRDQETQYF.

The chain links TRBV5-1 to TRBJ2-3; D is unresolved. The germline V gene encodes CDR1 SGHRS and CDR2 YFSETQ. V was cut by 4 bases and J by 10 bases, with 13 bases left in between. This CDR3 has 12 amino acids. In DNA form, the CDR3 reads TGCGCCAGCAGCCTAACTTATGGGGCGCAGTATTTT. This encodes CASSLTYGAQYF.

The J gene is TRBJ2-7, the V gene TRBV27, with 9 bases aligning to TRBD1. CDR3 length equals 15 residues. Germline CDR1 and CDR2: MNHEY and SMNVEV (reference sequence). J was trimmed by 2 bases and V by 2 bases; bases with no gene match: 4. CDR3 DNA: TGTGCCAGCAGTTTAGACGGGACAGGGCCCTACGAGCAGTACTTC. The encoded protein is CASSLDGTGPYEQYF.

CDR3 residues: CASSLAGVPYEQYF. CDR3 nucleotides: TGTGCCAGCAGTCTAGCGGGAGTGCCCTACGAGCAGTACTTC. The rearrangement uses TRBV6-6 and TRBJ2-7; 10 positions agree with TRBD2. Germline V lookup: CDR1 MNHNY, CDR2 SVGAGI (reference sequence). The V and J ends lost 5 bases and 2 bases, in that order; junction bases with no gene match: 3. The CDR3 has 14 residues.

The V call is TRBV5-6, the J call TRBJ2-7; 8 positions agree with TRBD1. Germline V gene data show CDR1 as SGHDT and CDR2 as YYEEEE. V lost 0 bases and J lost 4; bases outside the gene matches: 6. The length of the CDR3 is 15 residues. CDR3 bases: TGTGCCAGCAGCTTGGGGACAGGGAGAAGGTACGAGCAGTACTTC. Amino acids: CASSLGTGRRYEQYF.

CDR3 DNA sequence: TGTGCCAGCAGTTTCCCCTCCCTCTACGAGCAGTACTTC. Translating it yields CASSFPSLYEQYF. The rearrangement joins TRBV28 to TRBJ2-7; D gene ambiguous. The CDR3 is made up of 13 amino acids. V was cut by 3 bases and J by 3 bases, with 9 bases left in between. CDR1 and CDR2 (germline): MDHEN, SYDVKM.

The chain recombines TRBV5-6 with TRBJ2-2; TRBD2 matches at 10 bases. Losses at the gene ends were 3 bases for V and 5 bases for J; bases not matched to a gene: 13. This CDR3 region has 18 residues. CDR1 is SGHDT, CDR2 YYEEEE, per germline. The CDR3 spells CASSWGLAGDLGTGELFF. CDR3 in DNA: TGTGCCAGCAGCTGGGGGCTAGCGGGAGATCTGGGAACCGGGGAGCTGTTTTTT.

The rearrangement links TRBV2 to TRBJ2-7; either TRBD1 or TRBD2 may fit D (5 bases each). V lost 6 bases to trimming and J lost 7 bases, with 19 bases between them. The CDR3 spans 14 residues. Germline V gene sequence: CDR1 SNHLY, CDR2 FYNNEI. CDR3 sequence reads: CASRARDLPGEQYF. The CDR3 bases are TGTGCCAGCAGGGCGAGGGACCTACCGGGGGAGCAGTACTTC.